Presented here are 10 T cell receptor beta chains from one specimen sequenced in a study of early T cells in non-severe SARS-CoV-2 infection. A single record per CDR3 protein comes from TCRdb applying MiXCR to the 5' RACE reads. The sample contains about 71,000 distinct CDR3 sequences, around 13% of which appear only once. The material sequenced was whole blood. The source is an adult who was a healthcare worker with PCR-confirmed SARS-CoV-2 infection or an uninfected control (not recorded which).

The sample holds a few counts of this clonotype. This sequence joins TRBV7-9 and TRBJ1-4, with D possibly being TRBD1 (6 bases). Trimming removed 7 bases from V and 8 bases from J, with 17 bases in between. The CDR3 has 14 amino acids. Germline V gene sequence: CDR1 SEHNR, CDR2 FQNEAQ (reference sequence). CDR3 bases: TGTGCCAGCACTAACTATAGGGGGGACGAAAAACTGTTTTTT. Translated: CASTNYRGDEKLFF.

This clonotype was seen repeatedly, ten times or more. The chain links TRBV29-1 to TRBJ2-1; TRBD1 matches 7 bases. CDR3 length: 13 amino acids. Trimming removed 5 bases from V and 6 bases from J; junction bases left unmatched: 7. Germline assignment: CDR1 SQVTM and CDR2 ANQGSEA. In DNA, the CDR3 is TGCAGCGTTTCCGAAGGGACAGTCAATGAGCAGTTCTTC. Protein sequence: CSVSEGTVNEQFF.

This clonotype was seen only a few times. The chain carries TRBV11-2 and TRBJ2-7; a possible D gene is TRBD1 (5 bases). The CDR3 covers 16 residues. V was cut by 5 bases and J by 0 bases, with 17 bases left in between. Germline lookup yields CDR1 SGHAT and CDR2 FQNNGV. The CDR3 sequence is CASSLSHRRVSYEQYF. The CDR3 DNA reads TGTGCCAGCAGCCTGTCTCACAGGCGCGTCTCCTACGAGCAGTACTTC.

The CDR3 protein is CASSESSYEQYF. The CDR3 nucleotides are TGTGCCAGCAGCGAGAGCTCCTACGAGCAGTACTTC. V is TRBV6-2 or TRBV6-3 and J is TRBJ2-7, with unresolved D. Germline V lookup: CDR1 MNHEY, CDR2 SVGEGT. Trimming left V 6 bases short and J 0 bases short, with 6 bases between. The CDR3 totals 12 residues.

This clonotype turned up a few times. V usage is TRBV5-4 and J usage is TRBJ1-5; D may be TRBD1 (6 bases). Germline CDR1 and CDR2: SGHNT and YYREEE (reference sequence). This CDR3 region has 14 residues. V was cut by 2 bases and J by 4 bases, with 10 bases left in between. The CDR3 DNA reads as TGTGCCAGCAGCTTAGGGGGGACTAATCAGCCCCAGCATTTT. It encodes CASSLGGTNQPQHF. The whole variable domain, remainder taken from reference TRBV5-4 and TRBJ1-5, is ETGVTQSPTHLIKTRGQQVTLRCSSQSGHNTVSWYQQALGQGPQFIFQYYREEENGRGNFPPRFSGLQFPNYSSELNVNALELDDSALYLCASSLGGTNQPQHFGDGTRLSIL.

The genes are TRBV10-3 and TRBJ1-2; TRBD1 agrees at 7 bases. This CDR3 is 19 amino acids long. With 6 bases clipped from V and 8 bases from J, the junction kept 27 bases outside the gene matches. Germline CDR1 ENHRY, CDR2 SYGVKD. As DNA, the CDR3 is TGTGCCATCAGAAGTTGGGCGACGGACCCGGGACAGCACACCGCAGGCTACACCTTC. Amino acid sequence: CAIRSWATDPGQHTAGYTF.

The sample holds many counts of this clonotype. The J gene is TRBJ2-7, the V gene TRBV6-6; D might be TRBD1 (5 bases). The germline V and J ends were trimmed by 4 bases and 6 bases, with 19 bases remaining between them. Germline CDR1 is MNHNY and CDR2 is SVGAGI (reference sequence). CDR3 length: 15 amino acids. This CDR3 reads CASSSMGQGIREQYF. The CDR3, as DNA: TGTGCCAGCAGTTCCATGGGGCAGGGAATCCGCGAGCAGTACTTC.

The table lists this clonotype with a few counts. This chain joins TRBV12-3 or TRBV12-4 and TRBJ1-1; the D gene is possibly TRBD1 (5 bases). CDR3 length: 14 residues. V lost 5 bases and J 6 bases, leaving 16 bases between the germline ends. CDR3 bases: TGTGCCAGCAGTCCCACTGTGGGACTGTCTGAAGCTTTCTTT. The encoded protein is CASSPTVGLSEAFF.

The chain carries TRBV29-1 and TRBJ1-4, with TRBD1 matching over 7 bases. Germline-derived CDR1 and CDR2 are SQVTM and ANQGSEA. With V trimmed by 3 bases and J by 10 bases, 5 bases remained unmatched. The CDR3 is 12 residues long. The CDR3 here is CSVEEGARKLFF. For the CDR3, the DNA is TGCAGCGTTGAGGAGGGGGCTAGAAAACTGTTTTTT.

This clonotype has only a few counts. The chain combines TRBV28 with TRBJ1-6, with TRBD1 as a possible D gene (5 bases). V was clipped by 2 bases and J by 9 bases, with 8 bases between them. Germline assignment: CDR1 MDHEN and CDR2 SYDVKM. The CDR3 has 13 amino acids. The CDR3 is CASSLRGGSPLHF. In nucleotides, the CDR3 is TGTGCCAGCAGTTTAAGGGGAGGTTCACCCCTCCACTTT.